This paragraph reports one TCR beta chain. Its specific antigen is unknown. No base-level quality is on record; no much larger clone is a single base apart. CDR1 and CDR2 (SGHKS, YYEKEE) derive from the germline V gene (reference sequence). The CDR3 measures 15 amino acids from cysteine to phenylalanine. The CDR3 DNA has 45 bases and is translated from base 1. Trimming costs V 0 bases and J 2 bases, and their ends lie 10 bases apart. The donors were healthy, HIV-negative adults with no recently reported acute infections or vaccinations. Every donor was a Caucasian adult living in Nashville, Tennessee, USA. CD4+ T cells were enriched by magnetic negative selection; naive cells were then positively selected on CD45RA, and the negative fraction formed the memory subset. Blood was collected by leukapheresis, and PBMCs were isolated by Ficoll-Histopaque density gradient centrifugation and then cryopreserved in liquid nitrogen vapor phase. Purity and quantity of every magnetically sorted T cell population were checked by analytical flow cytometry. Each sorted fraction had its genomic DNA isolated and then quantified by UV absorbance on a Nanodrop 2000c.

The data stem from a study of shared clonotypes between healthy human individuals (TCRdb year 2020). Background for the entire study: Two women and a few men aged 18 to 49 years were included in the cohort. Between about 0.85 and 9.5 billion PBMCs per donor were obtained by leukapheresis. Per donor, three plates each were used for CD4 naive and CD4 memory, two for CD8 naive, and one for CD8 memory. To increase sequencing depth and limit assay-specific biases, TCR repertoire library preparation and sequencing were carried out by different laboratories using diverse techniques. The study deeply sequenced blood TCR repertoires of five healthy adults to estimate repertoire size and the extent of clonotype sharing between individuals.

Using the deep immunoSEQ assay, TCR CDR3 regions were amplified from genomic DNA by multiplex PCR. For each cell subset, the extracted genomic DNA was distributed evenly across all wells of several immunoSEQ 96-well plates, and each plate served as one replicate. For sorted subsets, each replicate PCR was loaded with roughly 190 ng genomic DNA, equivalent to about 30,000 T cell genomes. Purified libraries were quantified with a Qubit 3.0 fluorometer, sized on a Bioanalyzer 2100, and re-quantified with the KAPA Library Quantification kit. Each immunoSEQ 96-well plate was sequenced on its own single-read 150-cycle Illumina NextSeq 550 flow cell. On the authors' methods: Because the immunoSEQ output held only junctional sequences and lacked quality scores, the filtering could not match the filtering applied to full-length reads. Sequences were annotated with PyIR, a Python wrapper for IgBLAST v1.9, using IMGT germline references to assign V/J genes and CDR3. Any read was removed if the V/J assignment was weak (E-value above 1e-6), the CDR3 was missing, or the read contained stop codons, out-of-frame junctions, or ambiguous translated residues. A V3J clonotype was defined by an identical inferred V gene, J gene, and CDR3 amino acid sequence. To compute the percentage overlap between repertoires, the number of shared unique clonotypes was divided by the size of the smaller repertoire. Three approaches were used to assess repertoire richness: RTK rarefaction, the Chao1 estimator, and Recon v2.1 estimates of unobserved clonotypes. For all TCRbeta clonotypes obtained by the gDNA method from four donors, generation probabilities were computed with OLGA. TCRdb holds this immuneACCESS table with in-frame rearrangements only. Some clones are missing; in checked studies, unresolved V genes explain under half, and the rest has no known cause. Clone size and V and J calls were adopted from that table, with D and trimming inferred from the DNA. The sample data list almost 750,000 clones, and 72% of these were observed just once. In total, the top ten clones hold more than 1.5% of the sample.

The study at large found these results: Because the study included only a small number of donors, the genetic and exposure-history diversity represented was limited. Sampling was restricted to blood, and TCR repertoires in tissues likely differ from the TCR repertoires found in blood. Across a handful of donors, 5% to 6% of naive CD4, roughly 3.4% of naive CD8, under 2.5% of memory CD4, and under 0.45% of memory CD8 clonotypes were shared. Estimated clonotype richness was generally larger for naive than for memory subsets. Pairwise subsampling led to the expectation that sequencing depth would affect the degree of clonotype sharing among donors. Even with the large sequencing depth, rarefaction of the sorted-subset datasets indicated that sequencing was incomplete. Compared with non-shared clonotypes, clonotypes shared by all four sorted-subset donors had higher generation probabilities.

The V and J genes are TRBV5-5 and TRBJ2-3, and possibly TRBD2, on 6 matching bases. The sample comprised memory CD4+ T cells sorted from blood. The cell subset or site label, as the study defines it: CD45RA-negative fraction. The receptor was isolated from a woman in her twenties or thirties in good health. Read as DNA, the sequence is TGTGCCAGCAGCTTGGTGGGACTGATCACAGATACGCAGTATTTT. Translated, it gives CASSLVGLITDTQYF.